The next 25 T cell receptor beta chains were all read from a single sample in a study of Ad26.COV2.S vaccination and SARS-CoV-2 variants. The protocol was immunoSEQ multiplex PCR, while the TCRdb copy is restricted to in-frame clones and leaves out a portion. Among about 400,000 clones, over 75% were seen once, and the ten largest hold 1.9%. The treatment denotes: roughly 18 received Ad26.COV2.S at low or high dose, single or two shots; about five received placebo; per-sample allocation not given. Collection of samples fell on day 63 after the first vaccine or placebo injection. Specimen: peripheral blood, collected in a trial of Ad26.COV2.S vaccine versus placebo. The source is a person between 18 and 65 years old who received the Ad26.COV2.S COVID-19 vaccine or a placebo.

This sequence joins TRBV5-4 and TRBJ2-7; TRBD2 matches 10 bases. Germline CDR1 reads SGHNT; CDR2 reads YYREEE (reference sequence). The junction had 13 bases not matched to a gene; V was cut back by 4 bases and J by 6 bases. The CDR3 is made up of 16 amino acids. As DNA, the CDR3 is TGTGCCAGCAGCAGGACCGGGACTAGCGTCCTATCCGAGCAGTACTTC. As protein: CASSRTGTSVLSEQYF. The entire variable domain, with the rest obtained from reference TRBV5-4 and TRBJ2-7, is as follows: ETGVTQSPTHLIKTRGQQVTLRCSSQSGHNTVSWYQQALGQGPQFIFQYYREEENGRGNFPPRFSGLQFPNYSSELNVNALELDDSALYLCASSRTGTSVLSEQYFGPGTRLTVT.

The chain couples TRBV19 to TRBJ1-2, with TRBD1 as a possible D gene (5 bases). The CDR3 is 13 residues long. The germline gives CDR1 LNHDA, CDR2 SQIVND (reference sequence). Trimming took off 3 bases at V and 6 bases at J, with 11 bases between the two ends. The CDR3 sequence: CASSMGPEDGYTF. The DNA for the CDR3 is TGTGCCAGTAGTATGGGGCCAGAGGATGGCTACACCTTC.

This rearrangement joins TRBV10-3 to TRBJ2-7; 9 bases align to TRBD1. The CDR3 consists of 14 residues. CDR1 ENHRY and CDR2 SYGVKD come from the germline V gene. Unmatched junction bases numbered 13, after V lost 11 bases and J lost 5 bases. The CDR3 DNA reads as TGTGCCTCCACTCCGGGACAGGGAACCCACGAGCAGTACTTC. Translating gives CASTPGQGTHEQYF.

The chain carries TRBV3-1 (or the pseudogene TRBV3-2) and TRBJ2-7; 7 bases are a match to TRBD2. Trimming cost V 3 bases and J 2 bases; bases outside gene matches: 7. Germline CDR1 is LGHDT and CDR2 is YNNKEL (reference sequence). This CDR3 spans 15 amino acids. This CDR3 reads CASSHGAGVAYEQYF. CDR3 nucleotide sequence: TGTGCCAGCAGCCATGGGGCGGGAGTGGCCTACGAGCAGTACTTC.

This chain joins TRBV14 and TRBJ2-6; D uncertain. Trimming pared 1 base from V and 0 bases from J, leaving 1 base between. The germline V gene has CDR1 SGHDN and CDR2 FVKESK. CDR3 length: 14 residues. Written as DNA, the CDR3 is TGTGCCAGCAGCCAAGGCTCTGGGGCCAACGTCCTGACTTTC. As protein: CASSQGSGANVLTF.

This clone was counted a single time. The genes are TRBV4-1 and TRBJ1-4, with TRBD1 matching over 9 bases. The V gene end was trimmed by 6 bases and the J gene end by 8 bases; junction bases not matched to a gene: 13. Germline CDR1 and CDR2: MGHRA and YSYEKL. The CDR3 sequence is 16 residues long. Written as DNA, the CDR3 is TGCGCCAGCAGTCCTGGTGGGGGGACAGGGTGGGAAAAACTGTTTTTT. It encodes CASSPGGGTGWEKLFF.

This clone was picked up a small number of times. The chain couples TRBV6-2 or TRBV6-3 to TRBJ2-3, with D possibly matching TRBD1 (5 bases). The V gene's germline CDR1 is MNHEY and CDR2 SVGEGT. The CDR3 is 14 amino acids. Trimming cost V 2 bases and J 6 bases, with 12 bases left between them. CDR3 nucleotides: TGTGCCAGCAGTTACGACCAAGGGGTCGATACGCAGTATTTT. As protein: CASSYDQGVDTQYF.

The gene calls are TRBV7-3 and TRBJ2-7; 9 bases map to TRBD1. CDR1 is SGHTA, CDR2 FQGTGA, per germline. CDR3 length: 15 amino acids. V shed 2 bases and J 3 bases; nucleotides not matched to a gene: 5. Here the CDR3 DNA reads TGTGCCAGCAGCTTAGGACAGGGGCTGGGCTACGAGCAGTACTTC. It is translated as CASSLGQGLGYEQYF.

This chain joins TRBV19 and TRBJ2-7; D might be TRBD2 (5 bases). The germline CDR1 and CDR2 sequences are LNHDA and SQIVND (reference sequence). The CDR3 runs 14 residues. Trimming stripped 6 bases from V and 0 bases from J, with 12 bases between. In DNA form, the CDR3 reads TGTGCCAGTAGGAAGGAGCGGCTCTCCTACGAGCAGTACTTC. Its translation is CASRKERLSYEQYF.

The J gene is TRBJ2-5, the V gene TRBV7-9, with no clear D. V lost 4 bases, J lost 1 base, and 13 bases lay in between. The CDR3 runs 15 residues. Germline CDR1 is SEHNR and CDR2 is FQNEAQ (reference sequence). CDR3 sequence reads: CASSSTSGTQETQYF. CDR3 nucleotides: TGTGCCAGCAGCTCCACCTCGGGCACCCAAGAGACCCAGTACTTC. Combining the CDR3 with reference TRBV7-9 and TRBJ2-5 gives the whole variable domain DTGVSQNPRHKITKRGQNVTFRCDPISEHNRLYWYRQTLGQGPEFLTYFQNEAQLEKSRLLSDRFSAERPKGSFSTLEIQRTEQGDSAMYLCASSSTSGTQETQYFGPGTRLLVL.

The chain carries TRBV20-1 and TRBJ2-7, with 9 bases lining up with TRBD2. The CDR3 is made up of 13 amino acids. J lost 5 bases, V lost 3 bases, and 5 bases had no gene match. Per the germline V gene, CDR1 is DFQATT and CDR2 is SNEGSKA (reference sequence). DNA for the CDR3: TGCAGTGCTAGTAGCGGGAGCGGCGACGAGCAGTACTTC. The encoded protein is CSASSGSGDEQYF.

The table lists this clone with a count of one. This chain joins TRBV12-3 or TRBV12-4 and TRBJ1-2; 8 nucleotides agree with TRBD1. The CDR3 contains 13 residues. The V and J ends lost 5 bases and 8 bases, in that order; junction bases with no gene match: 7. The DNA of the CDR3 is TGTGCCAGCAGTCCGAGGGACAGGCGGGGCTACACCTTC. Its protein product is CASSPRDRRGYTF.

CDR3 loop: CSGGQGAYNEQFF. The CDR3 DNA is TGCAGCGGCGGACAGGGAGCCTACAATGAGCAGTTCTTC. This rearrangement joins TRBV29-1 to TRBJ2-1, with 8 bases lining up with TRBD1. The CDR3 runs 13 residues. CDR1 and CDR2 from the germline V gene are SQVTM and ANQGSEA. The V and J ends lost 7 bases and 2 bases, in that order; junction bases with no gene match: 4.

V usage is TRBV5-1 and J usage is TRBJ2-6, with a weak D call TRBD2 (7 bases). The CDR3 runs to 18 residues. Trimming took off 3 bases at V and 4 bases at J, with 20 bases between the two ends. Germline loops: CDR1 SGHRS, CDR2 YFSETQ. In nucleotides, the CDR3 is TGCGCCAGCAGCTCCTCCGGCGGGGGCCGGGGCGGGGCCAACGTCCTGACTTTC. Protein product: CASSSSGGGRGGANVLTF.

V gene TRBV29-1 combines with J gene TRBJ2-3; D is perhaps TRBD2 (5 bases). V lost 2 bases and J 4 bases, leaving 10 bases between the germline ends. This CDR3 contains 13 residues. Per germline, CDR1 SQVTM and CDR2 ANQGSEA. The CDR3 region has the DNA TGCAGCGTTGAACCCCGGGATCCAGATACGCAGTATTTT. This sequence encodes CSVEPRDPDTQYF.

V usage is TRBV11-2 and J usage is TRBJ2-1; D is possibly TRBD2 (5 bases). The CDR3 extends over 17 amino acids. Trimming removed 5 bases from V and 1 base from J, with 18 bases in between. Germline V gives CDR1 SGHAT, CDR2 FQNNGV. In nucleotides, the CDR3 is TGTGCCAGCAGCCCACCACTAGGGATCACGTCCTACAATGAGCAGTTCTTC. Translated: CASSPPLGITSYNEQFF. Supplemented by reference TRBV11-2 and TRBJ2-1, the full variable domain reads EAGVAQSPRYKIIEKRQSVAFWCNPISGHATLYWYQQILGQGPKLLIQFQNNGVVDDSQLPKDRFSAERLKGVDSTLKIQPAKLEDSAVYLCASSPPLGITSYNEQFFGPGTRLTVL.

This chain links TRBV28 with TRBJ1-2; D ambiguous. Germline-derived CDR1 and CDR2 are MDHEN and SYDVKM. Trimming took 6 bases from V and 2 from J, leaving 10 bases between them. The CDR3 is 13 residues long. The CDR3 DNA is TGTGCCAGCAGATCCAGGAGAAACTATGGCTACACCTTC. Translated: CASRSRRNYGYTF.

The rearrangement uses TRBV6-5 and TRBJ1-2; the match to TRBD1 covers 10 bases. The CDR3 runs 14 residues. Germline loops: CDR1 MNHEY, CDR2 SVGAGI. V shed 6 bases and J 6 bases; nucleotides not matched to a gene: 7. CDR3 sequence: CASRDLGTGDGYTF. For the CDR3, the DNA is TGTGCCAGCAGAGACCTGGGGACAGGGGATGGCTACACCTTC.

The chain recombines TRBV5-1 with TRBJ2-1; 9 nucleotides agree with TRBD2. The CDR3 totals 15 residues. Trimming took 7 bases from V and 0 from J; bases not matched to a gene: 5. Germline-derived CDR1 and CDR2 are SGHRS and YFSETQ. CDR3: CASGISGSSYNEQFF. The CDR3 region has the DNA TGCGCCAGCGGAATTAGCGGGAGCTCCTACAATGAGCAGTTCTTC. The full variable domain, completed using reference TRBV5-1 and TRBJ2-1, is KAGVTQTPRYLIKTRGQQVTLSCSPISGHRSVSWYQQTPGQGLQFLFEYFSETQRNKGNFPGRFSGRQFSNSRSEMNVSTLELGDSALYLCASGISGSSYNEQFFGPGTRLTVL.

The rearrangement joins TRBV10-3 to TRBJ1-1; no clear D. Per germline, CDR1 ENHRY and CDR2 SYGVKD. V was pared by 7 bases and J by 1 base, with 10 bases between. The CDR3 length is 13 residues. The CDR3 loop is CAITMTGNTEAFF. The CDR3, as DNA: TGTGCCATCACCATGACTGGGAACACTGAAGCTTTCTTT.

The J gene is TRBJ2-7, the V gene TRBV28; possibly TRBD1 or TRBD2 for D (6 bases each). The length of the CDR3 is 12 residues. V lost 9 bases and J lost 4, with 13 bases in between. Per the germline V gene, CDR1 is MDHEN and CDR2 is SYDVKM. The CDR3 region is CASQKGGYEQYF. In DNA form, the CDR3 reads TGTGCCAGTCAAAAAGGGGGGTACGAGCAGTACTTC.

The chain has TRBV11-3 and TRBJ2-7, with D unclear. This CDR3 is 13 amino acids long. CDR1 SGHNT and CDR2 YENEEA come from the germline V gene. Between the trimmed V and J ends, which lost 0 bases and 4 bases, there was a span of 7 bases. The CDR3 nucleotides are TGTGCCAGCAGCTTAGAATTCGGTTACGAGCAGTACTTC. Translated, it gives CASSLEFGYEQYF.

The V gene is TRBV28, the J gene TRBJ1-2; D gene unclear. The CDR3 is made up of 12 amino acids. Germline V gene data show CDR1 as MDHEN and CDR2 as SYDVKM. Trimming took off 1 base at V and 6 bases at J, with 6 bases between the two ends. Here the CDR3 reads CASSLYQNGYTF. In DNA form, the CDR3 reads TGTGCCAGCAGTTTATACCAGAATGGCTACACCTTC.

The gene calls are TRBV12-3 or TRBV12-4 and TRBJ2-7; tentative D call: TRBD1 (5 bases). Between the trimmed V and J ends, which lost 6 bases and 7 bases, there was a span of 16 bases. The CDR3 contains 13 residues. CDR3 in DNA: TGTGCCAGCAGCCTAAATTGGGGCGCGGAGCAGTACTTC. Amino acids: CASSLNWGAEQYF.

This chain connects TRBV28 to TRBJ2-3; a weak D match, TRBD1 (5 bases). V was clipped by 2 bases and J by 4 bases, with 13 bases between them. This CDR3 region has 15 residues. From germline, CDR1 is MDHEN and CDR2 SYDVKM. CDR3 region: CASSLLGPPPDTQYF. The CDR3 region has the DNA TGTGCCAGCAGTTTACTGGGGCCCCCGCCAGATACGCAGTATTTT.